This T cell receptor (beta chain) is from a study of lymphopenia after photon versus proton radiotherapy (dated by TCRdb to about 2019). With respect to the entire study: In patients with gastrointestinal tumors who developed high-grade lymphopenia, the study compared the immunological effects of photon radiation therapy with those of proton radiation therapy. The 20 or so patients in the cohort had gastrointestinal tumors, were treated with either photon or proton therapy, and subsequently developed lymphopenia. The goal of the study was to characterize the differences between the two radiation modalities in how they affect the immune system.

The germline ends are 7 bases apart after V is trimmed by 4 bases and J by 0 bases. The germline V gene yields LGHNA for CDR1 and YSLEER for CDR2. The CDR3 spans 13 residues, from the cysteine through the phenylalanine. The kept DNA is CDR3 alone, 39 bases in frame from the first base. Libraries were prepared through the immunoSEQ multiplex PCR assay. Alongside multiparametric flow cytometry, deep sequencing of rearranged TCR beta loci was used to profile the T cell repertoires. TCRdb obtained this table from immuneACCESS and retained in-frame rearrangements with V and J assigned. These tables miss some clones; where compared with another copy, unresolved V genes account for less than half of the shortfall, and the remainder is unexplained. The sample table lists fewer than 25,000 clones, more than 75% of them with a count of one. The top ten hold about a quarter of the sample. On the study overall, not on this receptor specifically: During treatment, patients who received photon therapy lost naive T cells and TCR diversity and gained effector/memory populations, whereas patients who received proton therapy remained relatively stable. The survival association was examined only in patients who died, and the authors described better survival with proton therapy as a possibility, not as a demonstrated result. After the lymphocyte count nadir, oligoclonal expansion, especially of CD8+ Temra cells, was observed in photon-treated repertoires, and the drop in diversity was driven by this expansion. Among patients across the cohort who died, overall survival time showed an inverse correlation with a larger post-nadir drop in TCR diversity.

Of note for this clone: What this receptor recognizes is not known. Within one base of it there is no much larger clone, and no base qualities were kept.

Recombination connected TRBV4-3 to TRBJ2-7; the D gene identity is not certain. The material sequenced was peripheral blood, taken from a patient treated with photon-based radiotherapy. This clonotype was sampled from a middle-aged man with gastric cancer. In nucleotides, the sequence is TGCGCCAGCAGCCGTGGGCTCTCCTACGAGCAGTACTTC. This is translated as CASSRGLSYEQYF.